These T cell receptor beta chains were read from a single sample in a study of T cell responses to AZD1222 COVID-19 vaccine. TCRdb's copy holds only in-frame clones and misses some; the assay was immunoSEQ multiplex PCR. The repertoire holds around 180,000 clones, with around 92% as singletons. Sequencing used peripheral blood, obtained on day 0 of AZD1222 vaccination. Source of these receptors: an adult in good health. Both conserved end residues are part of each CDR3. D genes are given only for firm matches. Not every row has a clone size; where given, it reads once, few, many or a size class.

CDR3aa | CDR3nt | d_gene | j_gene | v_gene | abundance
CASSLDGLYYGRDEQFF | TGTGCCAGCAGCTTAGATGGACTGTATTATGGCAGGGATGAGCAGTTCTTC | - | TRBJ2-1 | TRBV7-8 | once
CASRLRLGEAFF | TGTGCCAGCAGACTGCGACTCGGTGAAGCTTTCTTT | - | TRBJ1-1 | TRBV7-2 | once
CASSREGVTNEKLFF | TGTGCCAGTAGCAGGGAAGGCGTTACTAATGAAAAACTGTTTTTT | - | TRBJ1-4 | TRBV19 | -
CASSDPKLNSPLHF | TGTGCCAGCAGCGATCCGAAACTTAATTCACCCCTCCACTTT | - | TRBJ1-6 | TRBV7-9 | -
CASSSRLASDTQYF | TGTGCCAGCAGTTCCAGACTAGCGTCAGATACGCAGTATTTT | TRBD2 | TRBJ2-3 | TRBV6-2/TRBV6-3 | once
CASSTVPSSYNEQFF | TGTGCCAGTAGTACCGTCCCGAGCTCCTACAATGAGCAGTTCTTC | - | TRBJ2-1 | TRBV19 | -
CAWSTTGLSTGELFF | TGTGCCTGGAGCACAACAGGGTTATCGACCGGGGAGCTGTTTTTT | - | TRBJ2-2 | TRBV30 | -
CASSQGPGQFSGNTIYF | TGCGCCAGCAGCCAGGGTCCGGGACAGTTCTCTGGAAACACCATATATTTT | TRBD1 | TRBJ1-3 | TRBV4-1 | -
CASSEGMGEFYGYTF | TGTGCCAGCAGTGAGGGGATGGGGGAATTCTATGGCTACACCTTC | - | TRBJ1-2 | TRBV2 | -
CASMEGPNTGELFF | TGTGCCAGCATGGAGGGCCCGAACACCGGGGAGCTGTTTTTT | - | TRBJ2-2 | TRBV11-2 | -
CASCAGSQGYTF | TGTGCCAGCTGCGCAGGGTCCCAAGGCTACACCTTC | - | TRBJ1-2 | TRBV28 | -
CASSRTGVNTGELFF | TGTGCCAGCAGTCGGACAGGGGTTAACACCGGGGAGCTGTTTTTT | TRBD1 | TRBJ2-2 | TRBV6-2/TRBV6-3 | -
CATSSDYRGTEAFF | TGTGCCACCAGCAGTGATTATCGGGGCACTGAAGCTTTCTTT | - | TRBJ1-1 | TRBV15 | -
CASSLAGTSETQYF | TGCGCCAGCAGTCTGGCCGGGACCTCTGAGACCCAGTACTTC | - | TRBJ2-5 | TRBV5-1 | -
CASSPQGISNTGELFF | TGCGCCAGCAGCCCACAGGGGATATCGAACACCGGGGAGCTGTTTTTT | TRBD1 | TRBJ2-2 | TRBV5-1 | -
CASSYLDRGGSPLHF | TGTGCCAGCAGTTACCTGGACAGGGGTGGTTCACCCCTCCACTTT | TRBD1 | TRBJ1-6 | TRBV28 | -
CASSTRGNPQETQYF | TGTGCCAGCAGCACCAGGGGAAACCCACAAGAGACCCAGTACTTC | - | TRBJ2-5 | TRBV7-3 | -
CASSIGEVGQFF | TGTGCCAGTAGTATTGGGGAAGTGGGGCAGTTCTTC | - | TRBJ2-1 | TRBV19 | few
CASSPRGGTGNTIYF | TGTGCCAGCAGCCCTCGGGGGGGCACTGGAAACACCATATATTTT | - | TRBJ1-3 | TRBV7-9 | -
CASSEGSDEQYF | TGTGCCAGCAGTGAAGGGAGCGACGAGCAGTACTTC | - | TRBJ2-7 | TRBV6-1 | -
CAISEHGGPADTQYF | TGTGCCATCAGTGAGCATGGGGGGCCCGCAGATACGCAGTATTTT | - | TRBJ2-3 | TRBV10-3 | -
CASSGLTVAGVETQYF | TGTGCCAGCAGTGGCCTCACCGTAGCGGGAGTAGAGACCCAGTACTTC | TRBD2 | TRBJ2-5 | TRBV27 | -